Listed here is a single T cell receptor (beta chain). This sample was taken from a study of control samples from healthy donors and cancer patients. Measured with immunoSEQ multiplex PCR; TCRdb has only the in-frame clones, and not every one. The profile covers around 170,000 clones, with 70% to 90% appearing a single time and 4.9% taken by the ten largest. The ends were cut back, 0 bases at V and 0 bases at J, with 27 bases in the middle. The CDR3 length is 22 residues. CDR1 and CDR2 from the germline V gene are LNHNV and YYDKDF (reference sequence). The gene calls are TRBV15 and TRBJ2-4; D might be TRBD1 (5 bases). The TCR sequence derives from a young woman in good health. Sequenced material: blood. The CDR3 DNA sequence: TGTGCCACCAGCAGAGATTTGTTTTCGGCAGGGAACAGTTTTCTAGCCAAAAACATTCAGTACTTC. It encodes CATSRDLFSAGNSFLAKNIQYF.